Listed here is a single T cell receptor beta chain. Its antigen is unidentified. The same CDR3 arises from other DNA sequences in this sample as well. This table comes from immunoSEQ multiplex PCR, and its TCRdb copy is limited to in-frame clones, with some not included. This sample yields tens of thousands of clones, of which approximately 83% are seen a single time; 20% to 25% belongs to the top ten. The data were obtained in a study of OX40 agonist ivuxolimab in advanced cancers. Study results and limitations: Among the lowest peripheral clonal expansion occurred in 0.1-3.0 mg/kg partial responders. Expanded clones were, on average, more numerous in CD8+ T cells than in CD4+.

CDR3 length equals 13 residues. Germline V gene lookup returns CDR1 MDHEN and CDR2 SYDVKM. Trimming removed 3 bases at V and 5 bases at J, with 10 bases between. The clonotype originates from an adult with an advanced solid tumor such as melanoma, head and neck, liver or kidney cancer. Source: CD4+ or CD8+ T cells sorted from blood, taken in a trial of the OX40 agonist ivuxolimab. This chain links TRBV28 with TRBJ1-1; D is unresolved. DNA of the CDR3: TGTGCCAGCAGTTTTAAGGGAGGTACTGAAGCTTTCTTT. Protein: CASSFKGGTEAFF.